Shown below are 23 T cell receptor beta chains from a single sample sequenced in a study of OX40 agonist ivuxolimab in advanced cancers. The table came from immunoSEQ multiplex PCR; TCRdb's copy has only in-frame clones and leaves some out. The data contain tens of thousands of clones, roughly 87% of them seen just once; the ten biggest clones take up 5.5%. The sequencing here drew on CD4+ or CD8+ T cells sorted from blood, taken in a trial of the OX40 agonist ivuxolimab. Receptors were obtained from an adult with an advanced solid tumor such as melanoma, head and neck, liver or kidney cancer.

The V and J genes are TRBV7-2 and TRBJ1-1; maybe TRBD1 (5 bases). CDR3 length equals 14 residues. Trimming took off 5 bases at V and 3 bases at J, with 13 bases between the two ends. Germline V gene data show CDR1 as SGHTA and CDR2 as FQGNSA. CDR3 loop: CASSPGDSYTEAFF. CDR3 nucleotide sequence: TGTGCCAGCAGCCCTGGAGACAGTTACACTGAAGCTTTCTTT. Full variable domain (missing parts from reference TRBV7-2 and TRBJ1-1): GAGVSQSPSNKVTEKGKDVELRCDPISGHTALYWYRQSLGQGLEFLIYFQGNSAPDKSGLPSDRFSAERTGGSVSTLTIQRTQQEDSAVYLCASSPGDSYTEAFFGQGTRLTVV.

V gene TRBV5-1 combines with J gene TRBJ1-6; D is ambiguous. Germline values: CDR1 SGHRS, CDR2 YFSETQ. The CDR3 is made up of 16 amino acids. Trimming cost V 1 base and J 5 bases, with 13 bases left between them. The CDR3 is CASSLFSRPNNSPLHF. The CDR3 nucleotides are TGCGCCAGCAGCTTGTTCAGTCGTCCTAATAATTCACCCCTCCACTTT.

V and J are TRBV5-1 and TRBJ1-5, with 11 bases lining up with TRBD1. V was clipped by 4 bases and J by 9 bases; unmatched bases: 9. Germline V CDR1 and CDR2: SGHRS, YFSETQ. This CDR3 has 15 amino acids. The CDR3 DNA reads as TGCGCCAGCAGCCCGACCGGGACAGGGGGTTTGCCCCAGCATTTT. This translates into CASSPTGTGGLPQHF.

CDR3 amino acids: CAIRDEANQPQHF. The CDR3 coding sequence is TGTGCCATCAGGGACGAGGCCAATCAGCCCCAGCATTTT. The chain combines TRBV10-3 with TRBJ1-5; D is unclear. This CDR3 is 13 amino acids long. V lost 6 bases and J 3 bases, leaving 9 bases between the germline ends. Germline V lookup: CDR1 ENHRY, CDR2 SYGVKD.

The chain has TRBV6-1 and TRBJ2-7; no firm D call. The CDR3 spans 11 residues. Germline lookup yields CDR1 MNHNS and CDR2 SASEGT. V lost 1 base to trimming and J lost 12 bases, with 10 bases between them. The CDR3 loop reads CASSEDLELYV. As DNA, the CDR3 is TGTGCCAGCAGTGAAGACTTAGAGTTGTACGTC.

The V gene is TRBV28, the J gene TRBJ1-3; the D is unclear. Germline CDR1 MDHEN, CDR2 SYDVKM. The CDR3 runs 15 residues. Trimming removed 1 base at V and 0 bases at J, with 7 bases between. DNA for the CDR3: TGTGCCAGCAGTTTATACGGGAGCTCTGGAAACACCATATATTTT. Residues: CASSLYGSSGNTIYF.

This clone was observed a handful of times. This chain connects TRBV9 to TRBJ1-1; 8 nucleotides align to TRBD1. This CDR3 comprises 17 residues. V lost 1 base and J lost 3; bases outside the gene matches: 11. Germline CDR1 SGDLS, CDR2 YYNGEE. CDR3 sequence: CASSVLIIGQGDTEAFF. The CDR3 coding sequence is TGTGCCAGCAGCGTACTCATCATTGGACAGGGTGACACTGAAGCTTTCTTT.

The DNA of the CDR3 is TGTGCCATCAGTAAACAGGACCCTGGGGACACTGAAGCTTTCTTT. Residues: CAISKQDPGDTEAFF. The chain is built from TRBV10-3 and TRBJ1-1; D might be TRBD1 (5 bases). The CDR3 has 15 amino acids. Germline CDR1 and CDR2: ENHRY and SYGVKD. The germline V and J ends were trimmed by 5 bases and 3 bases, with 16 bases remaining between them.

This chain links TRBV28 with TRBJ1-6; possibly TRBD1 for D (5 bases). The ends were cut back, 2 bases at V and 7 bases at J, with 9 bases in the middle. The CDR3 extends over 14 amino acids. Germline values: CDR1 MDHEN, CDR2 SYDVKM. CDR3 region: CASSLPGNNSPLHF. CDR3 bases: TGTGCCAGCAGTTTACCAGGGAACAATTCACCCCTCCACTTT.

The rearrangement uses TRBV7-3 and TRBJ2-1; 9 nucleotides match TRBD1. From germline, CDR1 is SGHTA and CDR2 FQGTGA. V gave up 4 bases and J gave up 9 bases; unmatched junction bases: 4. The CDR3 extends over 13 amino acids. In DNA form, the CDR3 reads TGTGCCAGCAGCTACGAACAGGGGGCTGAGCAGTTCTTC. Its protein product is CASSYEQGAEQFF.

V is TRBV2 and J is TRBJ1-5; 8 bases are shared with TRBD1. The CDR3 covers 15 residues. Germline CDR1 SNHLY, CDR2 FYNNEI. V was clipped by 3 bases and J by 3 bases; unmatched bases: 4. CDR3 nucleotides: TGTGCCAGCAGTGACAGGACAGGGAACAATCAGCCCCAGCATTTT. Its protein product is CASSDRTGNNQPQHF.

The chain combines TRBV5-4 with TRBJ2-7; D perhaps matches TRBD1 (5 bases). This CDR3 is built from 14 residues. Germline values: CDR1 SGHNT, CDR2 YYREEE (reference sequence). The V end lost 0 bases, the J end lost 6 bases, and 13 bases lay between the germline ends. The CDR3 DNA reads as TGTGCCAGCAGCTTGGACAGGCTTTTATCCGAGCAGTACTTC. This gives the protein CASSLDRLLSEQYF.

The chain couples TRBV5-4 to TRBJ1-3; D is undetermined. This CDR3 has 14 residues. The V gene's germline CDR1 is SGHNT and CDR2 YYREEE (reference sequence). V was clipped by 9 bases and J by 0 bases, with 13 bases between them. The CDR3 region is CATRSANSGNTIYF. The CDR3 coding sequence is TGTGCCACGAGGTCGGCCAACTCTGGAAACACCATATATTTT. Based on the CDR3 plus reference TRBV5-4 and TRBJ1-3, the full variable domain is ETGVTQSPTHLIKTRGQQVTLRCSSQSGHNTVSWYQQALGQGPQFIFQYYREEENGRGNFPPRFSGLQFPNYSSELNVNALELDDSALYLCATRSANSGNTIYFGEGSWLTVV.

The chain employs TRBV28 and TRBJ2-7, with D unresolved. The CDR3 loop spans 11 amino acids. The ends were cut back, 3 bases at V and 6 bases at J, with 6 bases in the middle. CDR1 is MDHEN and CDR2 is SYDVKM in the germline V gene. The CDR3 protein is CASSLALEQYF. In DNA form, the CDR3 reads TGTGCCAGCAGTTTGGCTCTCGAGCAGTACTTC.

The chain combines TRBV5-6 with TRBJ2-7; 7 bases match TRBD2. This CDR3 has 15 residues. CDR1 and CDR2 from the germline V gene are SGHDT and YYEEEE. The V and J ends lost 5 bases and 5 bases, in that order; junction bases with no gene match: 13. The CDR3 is CASSPVGGRVDEQYF. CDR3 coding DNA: TGTGCCAGCAGTCCCGTGGGTGGGAGGGTGGACGAGCAGTACTTC.

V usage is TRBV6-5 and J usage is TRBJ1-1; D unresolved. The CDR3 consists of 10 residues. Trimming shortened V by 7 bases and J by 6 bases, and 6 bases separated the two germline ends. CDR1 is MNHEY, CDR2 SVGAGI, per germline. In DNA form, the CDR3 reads TGTGCCAGCACTAGGCCTGAAGCTTTCTTT. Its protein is CASTRPEAFF.

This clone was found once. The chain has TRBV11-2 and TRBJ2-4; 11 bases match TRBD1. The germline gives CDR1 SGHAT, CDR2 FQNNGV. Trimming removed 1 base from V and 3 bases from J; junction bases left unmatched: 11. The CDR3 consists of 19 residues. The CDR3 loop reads CASSLGRGTGGWVKNIQYF. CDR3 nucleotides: TGTGCCAGCAGCTTAGGCCGGGGGACAGGGGGTTGGGTCAAAAACATTCAGTACTTC.

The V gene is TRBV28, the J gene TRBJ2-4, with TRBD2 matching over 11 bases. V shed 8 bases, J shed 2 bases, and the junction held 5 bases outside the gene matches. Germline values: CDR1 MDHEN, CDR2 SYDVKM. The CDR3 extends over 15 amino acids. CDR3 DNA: TGTGCCAGCGGAGGGACTAGCGGACCCAAAAACATTCAGTACTTC. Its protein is CASGGTSGPKNIQYF.

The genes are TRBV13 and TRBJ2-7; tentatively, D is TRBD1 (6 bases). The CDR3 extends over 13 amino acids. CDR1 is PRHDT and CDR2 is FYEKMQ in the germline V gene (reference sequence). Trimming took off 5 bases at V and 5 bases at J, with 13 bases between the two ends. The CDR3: CASSQTGSNEQYF. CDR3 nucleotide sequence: TGTGCCAGCAGCCAGACAGGTAGCAACGAGCAGTACTTC.

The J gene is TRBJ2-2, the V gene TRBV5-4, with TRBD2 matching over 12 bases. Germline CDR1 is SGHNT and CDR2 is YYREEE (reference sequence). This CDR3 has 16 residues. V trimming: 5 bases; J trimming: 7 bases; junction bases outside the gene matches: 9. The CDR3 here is CASSEGSGLAGGELFF. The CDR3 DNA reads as TGTGCCAGCAGTGAGGGCTCGGGACTAGCGGGCGGGGAGCTGTTTTTT.

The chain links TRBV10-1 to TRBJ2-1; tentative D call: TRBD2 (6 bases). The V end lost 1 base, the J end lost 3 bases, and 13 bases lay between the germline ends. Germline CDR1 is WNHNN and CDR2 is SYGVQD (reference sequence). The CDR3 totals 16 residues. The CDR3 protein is CASSELEGRGYNEQFF. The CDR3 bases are TGCGCCAGCAGTGAGTTGGAGGGTCGTGGCTACAATGAGCAGTTCTTC.

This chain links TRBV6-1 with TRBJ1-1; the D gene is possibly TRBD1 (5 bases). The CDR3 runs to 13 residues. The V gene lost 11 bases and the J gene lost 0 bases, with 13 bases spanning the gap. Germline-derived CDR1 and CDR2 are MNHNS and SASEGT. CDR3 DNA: TGTGCCGCGCCGGGACGGATGAACACTGAAGCTTTCTTT. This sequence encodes CAAPGRMNTEAFF.

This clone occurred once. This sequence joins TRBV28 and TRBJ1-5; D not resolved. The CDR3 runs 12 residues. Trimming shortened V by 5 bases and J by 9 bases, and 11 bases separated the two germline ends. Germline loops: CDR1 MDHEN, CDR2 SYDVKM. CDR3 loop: CASSIDTSPQHF. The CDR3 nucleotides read TGTGCCAGCAGTATAGACACTTCGCCCCAGCATTTT. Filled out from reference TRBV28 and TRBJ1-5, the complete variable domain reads DVKVTQSSRYLVKRTGEKVFLECVQDMDHENMFWYRQDPGLGLRLIYFSYDVKMKEKGDIPEGYSVSREKKERFSLILESASTNQTSMYLCASSIDTSPQHFGDGTRLSIL.